These 29 T cell receptor beta chains originate from one sample sequenced in a study of OX40 agonist ivuxolimab in advanced cancers. Profiled with immunoSEQ multiplex PCR; TCRdb holds only in-frame clones, not every one. The sample contains 76,000 or so clones, roughly 92% of which appear only once. The sequences come from CD4+ or CD8+ T cells sorted from blood, collected in a trial of the OX40 agonist ivuxolimab. The receptors come from an adult with an advanced solid tumor such as melanoma, head and neck, liver or kidney cancer.

The genes are TRBV27 and TRBJ2-7; D possibly corresponds to TRBD1 (5 bases). Germline V gene data show CDR1 as MNHEY and CDR2 as SMNVEV (reference sequence). V was cut by 5 bases and J by 0 bases, with 11 bases left in between. The CDR3 contains 14 residues. CDR3 sequence (DNA): TGTGCCAGCAGTCAAGGGGTCCTCTCCTACGAGCAGTACTTC. Protein: CASSQGVLSYEQYF.

This clone was seen a few times. This chain links TRBV7-9 with TRBJ1-3, with a tentative D call TRBD1 (5 bases). Trimming removed 5 bases at V and 0 bases at J, with 14 bases between. The CDR3 is made up of 16 amino acids. Germline CDR1 is SEHNR and CDR2 is FQNEAQ (reference sequence). The CDR3 loop is CASSPRQRDSGNTIYF. The CDR3 DNA is TGTGCCAGCAGCCCGAGACAGAGAGACTCTGGAAACACCATATATTTT.

This clone was observed a handful of times. This rearrangement joins TRBV19 to TRBJ2-1; D is perhaps TRBD1 or TRBD2 (5 bases each). The CDR3 loop spans 16 amino acids. Germline-derived CDR1 and CDR2 are LNHDA and SQIVND (reference sequence). V was shortened by 7 bases and J by 5 bases, with 21 bases between the two germline ends. The CDR3 DNA follows: TGTGCCAGTATGTCCCAACCGGGGCGGGTGAACAATGAGCAGTTCTTC. Protein: CASMSQPGRVNNEQFF.

This chain links TRBV10-3 with TRBJ2-7; maybe TRBD1 (6 bases). This CDR3 has 15 residues. Trimming left V 1 base short and J 0 bases short, with 10 bases between. Germline values: CDR1 ENHRY, CDR2 SYGVKD. Written as DNA, the CDR3 is TGTGCCATCAGTGAGTTGGGACAATACTCCTACGAGCAGTACTTC. It is translated as CAISELGQYSYEQYF.

The genes are TRBV6-1 and TRBJ2-1; D might be TRBD2 (5 bases). V was trimmed by 2 bases and J by 13 bases, leaving 9 bases between them. CDR3 length equals 11 residues. Germline V gene lookup returns CDR1 MNHNS and CDR2 SASEGT. The CDR3 sequence is CASSESSFQFF. Here the CDR3 DNA reads TGTGCCAGCAGTGAATCTAGCTTCCAGTTCTTC.

This chain links TRBV19 with TRBJ2-7; D gene unclear. The V end lost 5 bases, the J end lost 3 bases, and 14 bases lay between the germline ends. This CDR3 region has 14 residues. CDR1 and CDR2 (germline): LNHDA, SQIVND (reference sequence). CDR3 in amino acids: CASSPSIGNYEQYF. CDR3 coding DNA: TGTGCCAGTAGTCCAAGCATCGGAAACTACGAGCAGTACTTC.

The chain couples TRBV27 to TRBJ2-3, with no clear D. Trimming pared 4 bases from V and 4 bases from J, leaving 12 bases between. CDR3 length: 14 amino acids. CDR1 is MNHEY, CDR2 SMNVEV, per germline (reference sequence). The CDR3 here is CASSSLYQSDTQYF. DNA for the CDR3: TGTGCCAGCAGTTCTCTATACCAATCAGATACGCAGTATTTT.

The rearrangement links TRBV11-2 to TRBJ1-1; no firm D call. Trimming took off 1 base at V and 4 bases at J, with 16 bases between the two ends. Germline values: CDR1 SGHAT, CDR2 FQNNGV. This CDR3 is 16 amino acids long. CDR3 in amino acids: CASSLGIGGVSTEAFF. The CDR3 DNA reads as TGTGCCAGCAGCTTAGGAATCGGCGGCGTTAGCACTGAAGCTTTCTTT.

V gene TRBV2 combines with J gene TRBJ1-5; 9 bases map to TRBD1. Per the germline V gene, CDR1 is SNHLY and CDR2 is FYNNEI. The V and J ends lost 5 bases and 6 bases, in that order; junction bases with no gene match: 20. The CDR3 spans 19 residues. The CDR3 loop is CASSFPLSRGQGRGQPQHF. The CDR3 nucleotides are TGTGCCAGCAGTTTCCCATTGTCCAGGGGACAGGGAAGAGGTCAGCCCCAGCATTTT.

V usage is TRBV11-2 and J usage is TRBJ1-1; possibly TRBD1 for D (5 bases). The CDR3 length is 15 residues. Germline CDR1 SGHAT, CDR2 FQNNGV. V was pared by 5 bases and J by 1 base, with 14 bases between. The CDR3 nucleotides read TGTGCCAGCAGCCCCTGGGACCAGAGGAACACTGAAGCTTTCTTT. Protein product: CASSPWDQRNTEAFF.

This chain joins TRBV11-2 and TRBJ1-1, with a possible D match to TRBD1 (5 bases). The CDR3 totals 13 residues. CDR1 and CDR2 (germline): SGHAT, FQNNGV. With 5 bases removed from V and 3 bases from J, the gap between germline ends came to 10 bases. The CDR3 nucleotides read TGTGCCAGCAGCCCAATGGGACACACTGAAGCTTTCTTT. Translation: CASSPMGHTEAFF.

The count of this clone is one. The chain links TRBV29-1 to TRBJ1-2; TRBD1 aligns across 9 bases. V shed 1 base and J 8 bases; nucleotides not matched to a gene: 5. The CDR3 runs to 13 residues. CDR1 SQVTM and CDR2 ANQGSEA come from the germline V gene. For the CDR3, the DNA is TGCAGCGTTGAAGGGGGACAGGGCGACGGCTACACCTTC. Translating it yields CSVEGGQGDGYTF.

The chain combines TRBV6-1 with TRBJ1-6; D is uncertain. V gave up 3 bases and J gave up 10 bases, with 10 bases separating them. Germline CDR1 is MNHNS and CDR2 is SASEGT. The CDR3 spans 13 residues. CDR3 nucleotide sequence: TGTGCCAGCAGTGACGGGTTGGACTCACCCCTCCACTTT. Translating it yields CASSDGLDSPLHF.

The rearrangement links TRBV13 to TRBJ1-2, with D perhaps TRBD1 (5 bases). Trimming removed 7 bases from V and 14 bases from J, with 26 bases in between. CDR1 PRHDT and CDR2 FYEKMQ come from the germline V gene (reference sequence). This CDR3 is 14 amino acids long. CDR3 sequence: CASIQRSGEGEKTF. CDR3 in DNA: TGTGCCAGCATCCAGAGGTCGGGGGAGGGAGAAAAAACCTTC.

V gene TRBV5-4 combines with J gene TRBJ1-2; 8 bases fit TRBD1. CDR3 size: 14 residues. J gave up 6 bases and V 5 bases, and 9 bases lay outside the gene matches. Looked up from germline, CDR1 is SGHNT and CDR2 is YYREEE (reference sequence). CDR3 sequence: CASSHDRGGNGYTF. The DNA of the CDR3 is TGTGCCAGCAGTCACGACAGGGGCGGTAATGGCTACACCTTC.

In this sample, this clone turned up a few times. This chain links TRBV15 with TRBJ1-5, with D perhaps TRBD1 (5 bases). From germline, CDR1 is LNHNV and CDR2 YYDKDF (reference sequence). This CDR3 has 14 amino acids. Trimming left V 0 bases short and J 6 bases short, with 9 bases between. CDR3 in amino acids: CATSRDQGTQPQHF. Here the CDR3 DNA reads TGTGCCACCAGCAGAGATCAGGGAACTCAGCCCCAGCATTTT.

This clone was seen a single time. The V and J genes are TRBV6-5 and TRBJ2-7; a weak D match, TRBD2 (6 bases). Germline V gene data show CDR1 as MNHEY and CDR2 as SVGAGI. The CDR3 covers 15 residues. V was shortened by 3 bases and J by 5 bases, with 17 bases between the two germline ends. The CDR3: CASSYYAGTFHEQYF. The CDR3 region has the DNA TGTGCCAGCAGTTATTACGCGGGGACCTTTCACGAGCAGTACTTC.

The V and J genes are TRBV28 and TRBJ1-1, with D unresolved. The CDR3 covers 12 residues. The V gene lost 5 bases and the J gene lost 8 bases, with 12 bases spanning the gap. CDR1 and CDR2 from the germline V gene are MDHEN and SYDVKM. The CDR3 is CASSPIQSEAFF. For the CDR3, the DNA is TGTGCCAGCAGTCCAATACAGTCAGAAGCTTTCTTT. Looking up the rest from reference TRBV28 and TRBJ1-1 gives the full variable domain: DVKVTQSSRYLVKRTGEKVFLECVQDMDHENMFWYRQDPGLGLRLIYFSYDVKMKEKGDIPEGYSVSREKKERFSLILESASTNQTSMYLCASSPIQSEAFFGQGTRLTVV.

This clone was detected only once. The rearrangement uses TRBV27 and TRBJ1-4; perhaps TRBD1 as D (6 bases). V gave up 3 bases and J gave up 4 bases, with 9 bases separating them. Germline assignment: CDR1 MNHEY and CDR2 SMNVEV (reference sequence). The CDR3 has 14 amino acids. The CDR3 loop reads CASSFRGDNEKLFF. DNA of the CDR3: TGTGCCAGCAGTTTTAGGGGGGATAATGAAAAACTGTTTTTT.

J is TRBJ1-1 and V is TRBV27; weak D call: TRBD1 (5 bases). The CDR3 has 16 residues. In germline, CDR1 is MNHEY, CDR2 SMNVEV (reference sequence). Trimming took off 5 bases at V and 1 base at J, with 17 bases between the two ends. The CDR3 loop is CASSKPGIRGNTEAFF. CDR3 in DNA: TGTGCCAGCAGTAAACCAGGGATTCGGGGGAACACTGAAGCTTTCTTT.

The chain uses TRBV6-5 and TRBJ2-5; D unresolved. Deletions cut 2 bases from V and 5 bases from J, with 6 bases between. The CDR3 totals 12 residues. CDR1 MNHEY and CDR2 SVGAGI come from the germline V gene. The CDR3 loop reads CASSYDRETQYF. Written as DNA, the CDR3 is TGTGCCAGCAGTTACGACCGGGAGACCCAGTACTTC.

The chain is built from TRBV11-2 and TRBJ1-1; 7 nucleotides align to TRBD1. The germline gives CDR1 SGHAT, CDR2 FQNNGV. V shed 1 base, J shed 5 bases, and the junction held 1 base outside the gene matches. CDR3 length: 13 residues. The CDR3: CASSLAQGTEAFF. CDR3 bases: TGTGCCAGCAGCTTAGCACAGGGGACTGAAGCTTTCTTT.

This chain joins TRBV6-5 and TRBJ1-4; D is uncertain. The CDR3 is made up of 12 amino acids. Trimming left V 6 bases short and J 8 bases short, with 10 bases between. The V gene's germline CDR1 is MNHEY and CDR2 SVGAGI. The CDR3 is CASSFRKEKLFF. The CDR3 nucleotides read TGTGCCAGCAGCTTCCGGAAGGAAAAACTGTTTTTT.

V and J are TRBV30 and TRBJ2-1, with 9 positions matching TRBD1. The CDR3 has 13 amino acids. CDR1 is GTSNPN and CDR2 is SVGIG in the germline V gene (reference sequence). Trimming took 2 bases from V and 6 from J; bases not matched to a gene: 2. As DNA, the CDR3 is TGTGCCTGGAGTTCGGGACAGGGCAATGAGCAGTTCTTC. Its protein is CAWSSGQGNEQFF.

This chain uses TRBV2 with TRBJ2-7, with 11 bases fitting TRBD1. Losses at the gene ends were 7 bases for V and 7 bases for J; bases not matched to a gene: 6. Germline V lookup: CDR1 SNHLY, CDR2 FYNNEI. The CDR3 runs 13 residues. CDR3 protein: CASTGDRGYEQYF. CDR3 bases: TGTGCCAGCACCGGGGACAGGGGGTATGAGCAGTACTTC. Full variable domain (outside the CDR3, taken from reference TRBV2 and TRBJ2-7): EPEVTQTPSHQVTQMGQEVILRCVPISNHLYFYWYRQILGQKVEFLVSFYNNEISEKSEIFDDQFSVERPDGSNFTLKIRSTKLEDSAMYFCASTGDRGYEQYFGPGTRLTVT.

This rearrangement joins TRBV15 to TRBJ1-3; D unclear. Germline V CDR1 and CDR2: LNHNV, YYDKDF (reference sequence). The V end was cut by 3 bases, the J end by 3 bases, with 0 bases between. The CDR3 contains 11 residues. The CDR3 is CATSSGNTIYF. CDR3 nucleotide sequence: TGTGCCACCAGCAGTGGAAACACCATATATTTT. The full variable domain, rest sourced from reference TRBV15 and TRBJ1-3, is DAMVIQNPRYQVTQFGKPVTLSCSQTLNHNVMYWYQQKSSQAPKLLFHYYDKDFNNEADTPDNFQSRRPNTSFCFLDIRSPGLGDTAMYLCATSSGNTIYFGEGSWLTVV.

V is TRBV27 and J is TRBJ2-6, with TRBD1 matching 9 bases. The trim removed 1 base at V and 0 bases at J, leaving 13 bases unmatched. The V gene's germline CDR1 is MNHEY and CDR2 SMNVEV (reference sequence). This CDR3 contains 21 residues. Here the CDR3 DNA reads TGTGCCAGCAGTTTATATAGACGATGGGGGACAGGGCACTCTGGGGCCAACGTCCTGACTTTC. It translates to CASSLYRRWGTGHSGANVLTF.

This sequence joins TRBV19 and TRBJ1-5; no clear D. CDR1 and CDR2 from the germline V gene are LNHDA and SQIVND (reference sequence). This CDR3 contains 15 residues. Trimming took off 10 bases at V and 7 bases at J, with 23 bases between the two ends. CDR3 nucleotide sequence: TGTGCCACCTCGTTTCTTGAGGCCGGGATGCAGCCCCAGCATTTT. It is translated as CATSFLEAGMQPQHF.

The gene calls are TRBV27 and TRBJ1-1; 12 bases are shared with TRBD1. The CDR3 has 13 residues. V gave up 3 bases and J gave up 11 bases; unmatched junction bases: 4. Germline V lookup: CDR1 MNHEY, CDR2 SMNVEV (reference sequence). The chain's CDR3 is CASSLGQGALAFF. CDR3 bases: TGTGCCAGCAGTTTGGGACAGGGGGCTTTGGCTTTCTTT.